Below are 32 T cell receptor beta chains sequenced from a single sample in a study of shared clonotypes between healthy human individuals. Assay: immunoSEQ multiplex PCR; the TCRdb copy retains only in-frame clones and omits some. The sample holds under 2,500,000 clones, 90% to 97% seen once. Sequencing was done on a sample of naive CD4+ T cells sorted from blood. Stated subset: CD45RA+ positively selected. These receptor sequences come from a young man in good health.

The rearrangement uses TRBV2 and TRBJ2-7; the D call may be TRBD1 or TRBD2 (5 bases each). Deletions cut 2 bases from V and 1 base from J, with 15 bases between. This CDR3 has 16 amino acids. Germline V lookup: CDR1 SNHLY, CDR2 FYNNEI. CDR3 region: CASSEIRGRLSYEQYF. The CDR3 nucleotides are TGTGCCAGCAGTGAAATTCGGGGCAGATTATCCTACGAGCAGTACTTC.

The CDR3 nucleotides are TGTGCCAGCAGCTTAGGTTTTGGGGGAGATACGCAGTATTTT. Protein product: CASSLGFGGDTQYF. The gene calls are TRBV11-2 and TRBJ2-3, with D perhaps matching TRBD1 or TRBD2 (5 bases each). V lost 1 base and J lost 5, with 10 bases in between. The CDR3 is made up of 14 amino acids. Germline values: CDR1 SGHAT, CDR2 FQNNGV.

The chain carries TRBV9 and TRBJ1-6, with D unclear. The germline V gene encodes CDR1 SGDLS and CDR2 YYNGEE. CDR3 size: 15 residues. V was shortened by 0 bases and J by 8 bases, with 12 bases between the two germline ends. CDR3 protein: CASSVGALGDSPLHF. CDR3 sequence (DNA): TGTGCCAGCAGCGTAGGGGCCCTCGGGGATTCACCCCTCCACTTT. The complete variable domain, with remaining parts taken from reference TRBV9 and TRBJ1-6, reads DSGVTQTPKHLITATGQRVTLRCSPRSGDLSVYWYQQSLDQGLQFLIQYYNGEERAKGNILERFSAQQFPDLHSELNLSSLELGDSALYFCASSVGALGDSPLHFGNGTRLTVT.

The gene calls are TRBV4-3 and TRBJ2-7; TRBD1 is a possible D gene (5 bases). With 4 bases removed from V and 4 bases from J, the gap between germline ends came to 14 bases. This CDR3 region has 14 residues. Germline V gene lookup returns CDR1 LGHNA and CDR2 YSLEER. CDR3 in DNA: TGCGCCAGCAGCCTTAACATCCAGGGATACGAGCAGTACTTC. This encodes CASSLNIQGYEQYF.

V and J are TRBV4-1 and TRBJ2-3; perhaps TRBD2 as D (5 bases). Deletions cut 0 bases from V and 2 bases from J, with 9 bases between. The CDR3 covers 15 residues. Germline assignment: CDR1 MGHRA and CDR2 YSYEKL. As DNA, the CDR3 is TGCGCCAGCAGCCAAGATCCCGGACTCACAGATACGCAGTATTTT. Amino acids: CASSQDPGLTDTQYF.

The chain combines TRBV18 with TRBJ1-3; D uncertain. Germline-derived CDR1 and CDR2 are KGHSH and LQKENI. Trimming removed 8 bases at V and 0 bases at J, with 14 bases between. The CDR3 totals 15 residues. CDR3 in DNA: TGTGCCAGCCAAGCCGAGGAGAGCTCTGGAAACACCATATATTTT. Encoded protein: CASQAEESSGNTIYF. Using reference TRBV18 and TRBJ1-3 for the parts outside the CDR3, the full variable domain is NAGVMQNPRHLVRRRGQEARLRCSPMKGHSHVYWYRQLPEEGLKFMVYLQKENIIDESGMPKERFSAEFPKEGPSILRIQQVVRGDSAAYFCASQAEESSGNTIYFGEGSWLTVV.

As for this clone: Other DNA sequences within the sample encode an identical CDR3. This chain links TRBV28 with TRBJ1-2; no clear D gene. Trimming cost V 5 bases and J 5 bases, with 9 bases left between them. The CDR3 has 12 residues. The germline CDR1 and CDR2 sequences are MDHEN and SYDVKM. In nucleotides, the CDR3 is TGTGCCAGCAGTCCCCCAGGATATGGCTACACCTTC. This gives the protein CASSPPGYGYTF.

The chain is built from TRBV6-5 and TRBJ1-2; TRBD1 matches at 9 bases. Germline V gives CDR1 MNHEY, CDR2 SVGAGI. CDR3 length: 14 residues. V shed 4 bases, J shed 5 bases, and the junction held 5 bases outside the gene matches. The CDR3 sequence is CASSLGQGLYGYTF. The CDR3 DNA reads TGTGCCAGCAGTTTAGGACAGGGGCTTTATGGCTACACCTTC.

The table lists this clone with a count of one. V and J are TRBV10-3 and TRBJ2-7; TRBD2 aligns across 12 bases. This CDR3 contains 16 residues. The J segment lost 5 bases and the V segment lost 9 bases, leaving 14 bases of the junction unmatched. Germline CDR1 reads ENHRY; CDR2 reads SYGVKD. The CDR3 coding sequence is TGTGCCATAGGACTAGCGGGATATTTTGATACCCACGAGCAGTACTTC. The encoded protein is CAIGLAGYFDTHEQYF.

The chain combines TRBV19 with TRBJ2-2, with D unresolved. Between the trimmed V and J ends, which lost 2 bases and 7 bases, there was a span of 5 bases. Germline V gene lookup returns CDR1 LNHDA and CDR2 SQIVND (reference sequence). CDR3 length: 12 amino acids. The CDR3 bases are TGTGCCAGTAGTATACCGGACGGGGAGCTGTTTTTT. Its translation: CASSIPDGELFF.

Regarding this clone: This sample also contains other DNA sequences that code for the same CDR3. The chain employs TRBV30 and TRBJ1-6, with 8 bases that match TRBD1. The CDR3 totals 13 residues. V lost 4 bases to trimming and J lost 8 bases; unmatched junction nucleotides: 4. Germline V gene lookup returns CDR1 GTSNPN and CDR2 SVGIG (reference sequence). The CDR3 bases are TGTGCCTGGACCGGGACAGGAGATTCACCCCTCCACTTT. It encodes CAWTGTGDSPLHF. Complete variable domain (other parts from reference TRBV30 and TRBJ1-6): SQTIHQWPATLVQPVGSPLSLECTVEGTSNPNLYWYRQAAGRGLQLLFYSVGIGQISSEVPQNLSASRPQDRQFILSSKKLLLSDSGFYLCAWTGTGDSPLHFGNGTRLTVT.

The chain carries TRBV25-1 and TRBJ2-3, with D maybe TRBD2 (6 bases). This CDR3 region has 15 residues. Germline loops: CDR1 MGHDK, CDR2 SYGVNS. V lost 2 bases, J lost 3 bases, and 12 bases lay in between. The CDR3 is CASSEVGGYTDTQYF. The CDR3, as DNA: TGTGCCAGCAGTGAAGTGGGGGGTTATACAGATACGCAGTATTTT.

This clone was seen only once. J is TRBJ2-7 and V is TRBV5-1; TRBD1 agrees at 7 bases. The trim removed 4 bases at V and 7 bases at J, leaving 11 bases unmatched. Germline V gene lookup returns CDR1 SGHRS and CDR2 YFSETQ. CDR3 size: 14 residues. The CDR3 loop reads CASSLMTGSPEQYF. The CDR3, as DNA: TGCGCCAGCAGCCTGATGACAGGGTCCCCGGAGCAGTACTTC.

The rearrangement uses TRBV6-6 and TRBJ1-3; D is undetermined. The CDR3 sequence is 15 residues long. Germline V CDR1 and CDR2: MNHNY, SVGAGI (reference sequence). V was trimmed by 4 bases and J by 3 bases, leaving 13 bases between them. The CDR3 DNA is TGTGCCAGCAGTTCCCTCAACTCGGGTGGAAACACCATATATTTT. Translated, it gives CASSSLNSGGNTIYF.

The count of this clone is one. The chain is built from TRBV5-5 and TRBJ2-1; maybe TRBD1 (5 bases). Trimming removed 1 base at V and 2 bases at J, with 13 bases between. This CDR3 is 16 amino acids long. Germline V gives CDR1 SGHKS, CDR2 YYEKEE (reference sequence). CDR3 amino acids: CASSLLMSGTYNEQFF. The CDR3 nucleotides are TGTGCCAGCAGCTTGTTGATGTCAGGGACCTACAATGAGCAGTTCTTC.

The chain is built from TRBV4-1 and TRBJ2-5; 9 positions match TRBD1. The trim removed 4 bases at V and 2 bases at J, leaving 2 bases unmatched. In germline, CDR1 is MGHRA, CDR2 YSYEKL. The length of the CDR3 is 14 residues. The CDR3 nucleotides read TGCGCCAGCAGCCGAGGACAGGGGCAAGAGACCCAGTACTTC. Translating it yields CASSRGQGQETQYF.

The chain employs TRBV9 and TRBJ2-5, with TRBD2 as a possible D gene (6 bases). The length of the CDR3 is 15 residues. CDR1 and CDR2 from the germline V gene are SGDLS and YYNGEE. The V end was cut by 0 bases, the J end by 2 bases, with 11 bases between. Written as DNA, the CDR3 is TGTGCCAGCAGCGTAGTAGGTCGGGGGCAAGAGACCCAGTACTTC. It specifies CASSVVGRGQETQYF.

This CDR3 reads CASSFIIMIGERDEKLFF. DNA for the CDR3: TGTGCCAGCAGCTTTATTATTATGATCGGGGAACGGGATGAAAAACTGTTTTTT. This chain uses TRBV7-9 with TRBJ1-4; no clear D gene. CDR1 is SEHNR and CDR2 is FQNEAQ in the germline V gene (reference sequence). There are 18 residues in the CDR3. V was pared by 3 bases and J by 6 bases, with 23 bases between. Based on the CDR3 plus reference TRBV7-9 and TRBJ1-4, the full variable domain is DTGVSQNPRHKITKRGQNVTFRCDPISEHNRLYWYRQTLGQGPEFLTYFQNEAQLEKSRLLSDRFSAERPKGSFSTLEIQRTEQGDSAMYLCASSFIIMIGERDEKLFFGSGTQLSVL.

This clone was seen only once. The chain uses TRBV4-1 and TRBJ2-4; the D is unclear. This CDR3 region has 17 residues. Germline CDR1 reads MGHRA; CDR2 reads YSYEKL. V was clipped by 0 bases and J by 0 bases, with 12 bases between them. CDR3 DNA sequence: TGCGCCAGCAGCCAAGAAGGTTCTCCGCTAGCCAAAAACATTCAGTACTTC. It yields the protein CASSQEGSPLAKNIQYF.

The rearrangement joins TRBV18 to TRBJ2-7, with 7 bases lining up with TRBD2. Germline V lookup: CDR1 KGHSH, CDR2 LQKENI. CDR3 length: 17 residues. V shed 1 base and J 3 bases; nucleotides not matched to a gene: 12. CDR3 bases: TGTGCCAGCTCACCACTCCGGCTAGCGGTCAAAGTCTACGAGCAGTACTTC. Protein sequence: CASSPLRLAVKVYEQYF.

The chain uses TRBV19 and TRBJ1-3, with 8 bases matching TRBD1. CDR1 is LNHDA and CDR2 is SQIVND in the germline V gene (reference sequence). The J segment lost 2 bases and the V segment lost 6 bases, leaving 6 bases of the junction unmatched. The CDR3 totals 15 residues. Here the CDR3 reads CASRPRGRTGNTIYF. Written as DNA, the CDR3 is TGTGCCAGTAGGCCCAGGGGGCGAACTGGAAACACCATATATTTT.

This rearrangement joins TRBV5-1 to TRBJ2-7; the D is unclear. This CDR3 comprises 16 residues. Germline assignment: CDR1 SGHRS and CDR2 YFSETQ. Trimming shortened V by 3 bases and J by 0 bases, and 16 bases separated the two germline ends. The DNA of the CDR3 is TGCGCCAGCAGCTCCCTGTTGGGTATGAACTCCTACGAGCAGTACTTC. Its protein product is CASSSLLGMNSYEQYF.

The chain links TRBV6-5 to TRBJ2-3; D might be TRBD1 (5 bases). This CDR3 spans 14 amino acids. In germline, CDR1 is MNHEY, CDR2 SVGAGI. V shed 6 bases and J shed 2 bases, with 12 bases lying between them. CDR3 region: CASSPGWVTDTQYF. CDR3 nucleotide sequence: TGTGCCAGCAGCCCAGGGTGGGTCACAGATACGCAGTATTTT.

This clone was observed a single time. The chain has TRBV28 and TRBJ2-3; 10 bases fit TRBD1. V shed 6 bases and J 5 bases; nucleotides not matched to a gene: 14. The CDR3 sequence is 17 residues long. Germline V gives CDR1 MDHEN, CDR2 SYDVKM. CDR3 loop: CASRNHPRTGGQDTQYF. The CDR3 DNA is TGTGCCAGCAGAAATCACCCCCGGACAGGGGGTCAAGATACGCAGTATTTT.

This rearrangement joins TRBV6-1 to TRBJ2-5, with D possibly being TRBD1 (5 bases). V gave up 2 bases and J gave up 4 bases, with 11 bases separating them. This CDR3 region has 14 residues. Germline loops: CDR1 MNHNS, CDR2 SASEGT. CDR3: CASSEIGASETQYF. The DNA for the CDR3 is TGTGCCAGCAGTGAAATAGGGGCATCAGAGACCCAGTACTTC.

The V call is TRBV27, the J call TRBJ1-5; 10 bases line up with TRBD1. CDR3 length: 15 residues. Trimming removed 3 bases from V and 5 bases from J; junction bases left unmatched: 4. CDR1 is MNHEY, CDR2 SMNVEV, per germline (reference sequence). The CDR3 protein is CASSFRGTGDQPQHF. The CDR3 bases are TGTGCCAGCAGTTTTCGGGGGACAGGGGATCAGCCCCAGCATTTT.

The V and J genes are TRBV28 and TRBJ2-7; D gene ambiguous. This CDR3 comprises 15 residues. V lost 3 bases to trimming and J lost 2 bases, with 14 bases between them. Germline lookup yields CDR1 MDHEN and CDR2 SYDVKM. The DNA for the CDR3 is TGTGCCAGCAGTTTGGGGTCGGCTAACCCCTACGAGCAGTACTTC. Translating gives CASSLGSANPYEQYF.

V gene TRBV6-1 combines with J gene TRBJ2-1, with 15 bases identical to TRBD2. In germline, CDR1 is MNHNS, CDR2 SASEGT. The length of the CDR3 is 16 residues. V trimming: 3 bases; J trimming: 8 bases; junction bases outside the gene matches: 5. The CDR3 here is CASSEGLAGGSHEQFF. The DNA of the CDR3 is TGTGCCAGCAGTGAGGGACTAGCGGGAGGTTCCCATGAGCAGTTCTTC.

V is TRBV19 and J is TRBJ2-5, with TRBD2 matching 10 bases. This CDR3 comprises 15 residues. V shed 5 bases, J shed 5 bases, and the junction held 8 bases outside the gene matches. Germline CDR1 and CDR2: LNHDA and SQIVND (reference sequence). CDR3: CASSVLAGVGETQYF. The CDR3 bases are TGTGCCAGTAGTGTCCTAGCGGGAGTGGGGGAGACCCAGTACTTC.

The chain carries TRBV19 and TRBJ1-3, with D perhaps matching TRBD1 (6 bases). The CDR3 extends over 14 amino acids. V lost 7 bases, J lost 0 bases, and 10 bases lay in between. Germline values: CDR1 LNHDA, CDR2 SQIVND (reference sequence). The CDR3 region is CASNTGNSGNTIYF. CDR3 DNA sequence: TGTGCCAGTAATACAGGGAACTCTGGAAACACCATATATTTT.

The genes are TRBV28 and TRBJ2-7; TRBD2 aligns across 7 bases. J gave up 4 bases and V 4 bases, and 10 bases lay outside the gene matches. The germline V gene has CDR1 MDHEN and CDR2 SYDVKM. The CDR3 is made up of 15 amino acids. The CDR3 is CASSSPRGSNYEQYF. The CDR3 DNA reads as TGTGCCAGCAGTTCTCCCCGCGGGAGTAATTACGAGCAGTACTTC.

The rearrangement joins TRBV11-2 to TRBJ2-5, with D unresolved. The CDR3 loop spans 13 amino acids. CDR1 and CDR2 from the germline V gene are SGHAT and FQNNGV. V lost 7 bases, J lost 4 bases, and 13 bases lay in between. The CDR3 region has the DNA TGTGCCAGCACCAATGGGTGGGGAGAGACCCAGTACTTC. Its translation is CASTNGWGETQYF. Combining the CDR3 with reference TRBV11-2 and TRBJ2-5 gives the whole variable domain EAGVAQSPRYKIIEKRQSVAFWCNPISGHATLYWYQQILGQGPKLLIQFQNNGVVDDSQLPKDRFSAERLKGVDSTLKIQPAKLEDSAVYLCASTNGWGETQYFGPGTRLLVL.